This record looks at one TCR beta chain sequence and its context. V shed 1 base and J 6 bases; nucleotides not matched to a gene: 1. Germline CDR1 reads MNHNS; CDR2 reads SASEGT. The CDR3 is 15 amino acids. This sample is part of a study of beta chain features in type 1 diabetes. Expressed TCRB transcripts were sequenced because the entire RNA isolate underwent reverse transcription. The protocol was immunoSEQ multiplex PCR, while the TCRdb copy is restricted to in-frame clones and leaves out a portion. This sample has roughly 450,000 clones, with over 9.5% found just once. The V call is TRBV6-1, the J call TRBJ2-7; 15 bases agree with TRBD2. Sequencing was carried out using naive CD4+ T cells from blood. The sequence was obtained from a woman between 18 and 29 years old in good health. CDR3 in amino acids: CASSEVGLAGGEQYF. CDR3 in DNA: TGTGCCAGCAGTGAAGTGGGACTAGCGGGAGGCGAGCAGTACTTC.